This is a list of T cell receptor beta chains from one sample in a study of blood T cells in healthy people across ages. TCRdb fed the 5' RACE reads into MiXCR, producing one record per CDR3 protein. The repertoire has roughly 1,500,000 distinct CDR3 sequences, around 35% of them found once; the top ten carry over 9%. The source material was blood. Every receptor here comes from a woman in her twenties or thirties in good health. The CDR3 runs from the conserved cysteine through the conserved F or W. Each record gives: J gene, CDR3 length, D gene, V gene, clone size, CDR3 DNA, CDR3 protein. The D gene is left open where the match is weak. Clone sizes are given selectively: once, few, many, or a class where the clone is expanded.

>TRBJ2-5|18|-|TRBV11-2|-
TGTGCCAGCAGCTTGGCTACAAGGGCAGTTAGTACTCAAGAGACCCAGTACTTC
CASSLATRAVSTQETQYF
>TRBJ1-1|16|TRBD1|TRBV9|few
TGTGCCAGCAGCGTAGGACAGGGGACGGGAAACACTGAAGCTTTCTTT
CASSVGQGTGNTEAFF
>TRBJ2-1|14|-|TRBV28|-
TGTGCCAGCAGTTCCCCGACCAGAAGGGTTGAGCAGTTCTTC
CASSSPTRRVEQFF
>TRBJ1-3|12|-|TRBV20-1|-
TGCAGTGCTCCGGGCCCCTGGGGCACCATATATTTT
CSAPGPWGTIYF
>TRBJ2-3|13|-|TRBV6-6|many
TGTGCCAGCAGTTACCTAGAAACAGATACGCAGTATTTT
CASSYLETDTQYF
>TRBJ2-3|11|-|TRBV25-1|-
TGTGCCAGCACATCAGCGGATACGCAGTATTTT
CASTSADTQYF
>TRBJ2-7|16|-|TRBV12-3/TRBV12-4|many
TGTGCCAGCAGTTTTGGTGTCGGGGACGCATACTACGAGCAGTACTTC
CASSFGVGDAYYEQYF
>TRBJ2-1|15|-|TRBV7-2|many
TGTGCCAGCAGCTTAGGCGGGACCTCGTACAATGAGCAGTTCTTC
CASSLGGTSYNEQFF
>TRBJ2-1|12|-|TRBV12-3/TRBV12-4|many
TGTGCCAGCAGTTTTCGGGGGTTTGAGCAGTTCTTC
CASSFRGFEQFF
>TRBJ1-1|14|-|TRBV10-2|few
TGCGCCAGCATCATGACAGGAATGAACACTGAAGCTTTCTTT
CASIMTGMNTEAFF
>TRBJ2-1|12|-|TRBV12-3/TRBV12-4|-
TGTGCCAGCAGCTCTCTAGGGGATGAGCAGTTCTTC
CASSSLGDEQFF
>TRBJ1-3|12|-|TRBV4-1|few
TGCGCCAGCAGCCCCGCGGGGGCCACCATATATTTT
CASSPAGATIYF
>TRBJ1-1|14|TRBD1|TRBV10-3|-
TGTGCCATCAACTCGGACAGGGGAGGGACTGAAGCTTTCTTT
CAINSDRGGTEAFF
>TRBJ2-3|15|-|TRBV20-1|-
TGCAGTGCTAGGGAGGCGGCCCTTTCCGTAGATACGCAGTATTTT
CSAREAALSVDTQYF
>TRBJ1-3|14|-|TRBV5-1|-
TGCGCCAGCAGCTTACCCTCCAGGGAAAACACCATATATTTT
CASSLPSRENTIYF
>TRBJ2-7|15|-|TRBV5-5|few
TGTGCCAGCAGCTTGGATCGGGCAGCCCTTTACGAGCAGTACTTC
CASSLDRAALYEQYF
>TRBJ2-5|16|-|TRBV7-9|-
TGTGCCAGCAGCTTAGTCCGACAACCCCTACGTCCGGAGCAGTACTTC
CASSLVRQPLRPEQYF
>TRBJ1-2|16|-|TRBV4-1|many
TGCGCCAGCAGCCAAGATTGGATGGGGTCCACCTATGGCTACACCTTC
CASSQDWMGSTYGYTF
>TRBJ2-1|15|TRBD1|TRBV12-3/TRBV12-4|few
TGTGCCAGCAGTTCCCAGGGGGCCGGCGTAAATGAGCAGTTCTTC
CASSSQGAGVNEQFF
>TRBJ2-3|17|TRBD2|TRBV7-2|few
TGTGCCAGCAGCTTAGTGGCGAGCGGGAGGGGCCCAGATACGCAGTATTTT
CASSLVASGRGPDTQYF
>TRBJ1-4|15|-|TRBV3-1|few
TGTGCCAGCAGCCACATAAACGGGGTTAATGAAAAACTGTTTTTT
CASSHINGVNEKLFF
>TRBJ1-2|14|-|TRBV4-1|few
TGCGCCAGCAGCCAACCGGGTGGTGCCAGGAGCTACACCTTC
CASSQPGGARSYTF